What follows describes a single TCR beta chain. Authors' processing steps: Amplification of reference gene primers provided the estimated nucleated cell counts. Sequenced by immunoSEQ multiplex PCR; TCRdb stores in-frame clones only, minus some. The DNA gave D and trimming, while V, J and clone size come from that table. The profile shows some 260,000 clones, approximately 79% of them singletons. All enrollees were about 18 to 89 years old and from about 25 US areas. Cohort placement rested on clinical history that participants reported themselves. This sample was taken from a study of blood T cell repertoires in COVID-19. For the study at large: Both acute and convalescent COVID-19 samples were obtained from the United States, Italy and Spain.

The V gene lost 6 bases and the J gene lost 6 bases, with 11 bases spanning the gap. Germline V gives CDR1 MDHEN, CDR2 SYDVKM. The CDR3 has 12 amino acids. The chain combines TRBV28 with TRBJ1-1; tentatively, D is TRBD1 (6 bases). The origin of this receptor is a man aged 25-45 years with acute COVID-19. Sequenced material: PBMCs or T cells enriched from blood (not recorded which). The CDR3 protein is CASSRGGAEAFF. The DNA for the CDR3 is TGTGCCAGCAGCCGAGGGGGGGCTGAAGCTTTCTTT.